The rows below give T cell receptor beta chains drawn from one sample of a study of PD-L1 blockade in urothelial cancer. Sequenced by immunoSEQ multiplex PCR; TCRdb stores in-frame clones only, minus some. The sample has tens of thousands of clones; 84% are singletons. The sample here was PBMCs, taken around atezolizumab (anti-PD-L1) treatment. These receptors all stem from a man aged 60-69 years with urothelial cancer. Both conserved end residues are part of each CDR3. Fields, in order: J gene, clone size, D gene, V gene, CDR3 DNA, CDR3 protein. The D gene is left open where the match is weak. For some rows the clone size is stated as once, few or many, or as a class when expanded; others skip it.

>TRBJ2-1|.|.|TRBV7-3
TGTGCCAGCAGCTTAGTAGGGGTACTGGGGAATGAGCAGTTCTTC
CASSLVGVLGNEQFF
>TRBJ2-7|once|TRBD1|TRBV28
TGTGCCAGCAGGTCCTCGGGACAGGGGAACTACGAGCAGTACTTC
CASRSSGQGNYEQYF
>TRBJ2-7|.|.|TRBV28
TGTGCCAGCAGCTACCTCCTCAGGACTCGTGGCTACGAGCAGTACTTC
CASSYLLRTRGYEQYF
>TRBJ2-7|.|TRBD2|TRBV14
TGTGCCAGCAGCCAATGGTTACTAGCGGGAGGTGAGCAGTACTTC
CASSQWLLAGGEQYF
>TRBJ2-7|.|.|TRBV28
TGTGCCAGCAGTTTTTCAGGGAACACCGACGAGCAGTACTTC
CASSFSGNTDEQYF
>TRBJ1-5|once|.|TRBV7-2
TGTGCCAGCAGCTTAGCCGGGGGGGCCAATCAGCCCCAGCATTTT
CASSLAGGANQPQHF
>TRBJ2-1|.|TRBD2|TRBV4-1
TGCGCCAGCAGCCAAGTCGGGGGGACTAGCGGCCTCAATGAGCAGTTCTTC
CASSQVGGTSGLNEQFF
>TRBJ2-5|.|TRBD2|TRBV7-6
TGTGCCAGCAGCTTACTAGCGGGAGATGGAGAGACCCAGTACTTC
CASSLLAGDGETQYF
>TRBJ2-2|.|.|TRBV5-8
TGTGCCAGCAGCGTTACTAGCCCCGGGGAGCTGTTTTTT
CASSVTSPGELFF
>TRBJ1-1|.|TRBD1|TRBV7-9
TGTGCCAGCAGCGAACAAGACAGGGTCAAAGCTTTCTTT
CASSEQDRVKAFF
>TRBJ1-1|.|.|TRBV6-1
TGTGCCAGCAGTGAGGGGGGGCTTCGGCACACTGAAGCTTTCTTT
CASSEGGLRHTEAFF
>TRBJ1-1|.|.|TRBV20-1
TGCAGTGCTAGAGGGGCCACTGAAGCTTTCTTT
CSARGATEAFF
>TRBJ1-1|.|.|TRBV19
TGTGCCAGTAGTATTGGGCAGGGGAGCACTGAAGCTTTCTTT
CASSIGQGSTEAFF
>TRBJ2-1|.|.|TRBV15
TGTGCCACCAGCAGATCGACCGGGACATATGAGCAGTTCTTC
CATSRSTGTYEQFF
>TRBJ1-5|.|.|TRBV7-2
TGTGCCAGCAGCTTAGGGGTCGTCGGCGGCCAGCCCCAGCATTTT
CASSLGVVGGQPQHF
>TRBJ2-1|.|TRBD2|TRBV18
TGTGCCAGCTCACGGTATTTCGAACTAGCGGGAAACTACAATGAGCAGTTCTTC
CASSRYFELAGNYNEQFF
>TRBJ1-2|.|.|TRBV7-2
TGTGCCAGCAGCCCCCGCAGGGTTGATGGCTACACCTTC
CASSPRRVDGYTF
>TRBJ2-1|.|TRBD2|TRBV19
TGTGCCAGTCGAAGCTTAGCGGGAGGAATCTCCTTCTTC
CASRSLAGGISFF
>TRBJ2-7|.|TRBD1|TRBV7-3
TGTGCCAGCAGCTTTCTCCCGGGACAGGGGTACGAGCAGTACTTC
CASSFLPGQGYEQYF
>TRBJ2-1|.|.|TRBV25-1
TGTGCCAGCAGTGGGCAGTACTACAATGAGCAGTTCTTC
CASSGQYYNEQFF
>TRBJ2-7|.|TRBD1|TRBV7-2
TGTGCCAGCAGCTTCACAGGGGTTTCCTACGAGCAGTACTTC
CASSFTGVSYEQYF
>TRBJ1-2|.|TRBD1|TRBV19
TGTGCCAGTAGTACCGCAGGGGGAAAAGGCTACACCTTC
CASSTAGGKGYTF
>TRBJ1-1|.|TRBD1|TRBV5-1
TGCGCCAGCAGCTGGTCGGGACAGGGCACTGAAGCTTTCTTT
CASSWSGQGTEAFF
>TRBJ2-5|.|TRBD2|TRBV6-1
TGTGCCAGCAGTGAAGCGGGACTAGCCCAAGAGACCCAGTACTTC
CASSEAGLAQETQYF
>TRBJ2-7|.|.|TRBV11-2
TGTGCCAGCAGCTTAGAGGCCGGGGACGAGCAGTACTTC
CASSLEAGDEQYF
>TRBJ2-5|once|TRBD1|TRBV18
TGTGCCAGCTCACCACAAAACAGGGGACAAGAGACCCAGTACTTC
CASSPQNRGQETQYF
>TRBJ2-2|.|TRBD2|TRBV30
TGTGCCTGGAGCGACAGCGGGAGCCACAACACCGGGGAGCTGTTTTTT
CAWSDSGSHNTGELFF
>TRBJ1-2|.|TRBD1|TRBV19
TGTGCCAGTAGTCCTCGACAGGGAGGAGGCTATGGCTACACCTTC
CASSPRQGGGYGYTF
>TRBJ1-2|few|.|TRBV6-4
TGTGCCAGCAGTGTCGACGTAGGGGCGCTCGGCTACACCTTC
CASSVDVGALGYTF
>TRBJ1-5|.|.|TRBV7-2
TGTGCCAGCAGCGGGGAGGGTCGTCGGAGCAATCAGCCCCAGCATTTT
CASSGEGRRSNQPQHF
>TRBJ2-7|.|.|TRBV30
TGTGCCTGGAACCTCCTTGGAGGGTTAGGCGAGCAGTACTTC
CAWNLLGGLGEQYF
>TRBJ2-5|few|.|TRBV7-9
TGTGCCAGCAGCTTAGAGGGAGGAGAGACCCAGTACTTC
CASSLEGGETQYF
>TRBJ2-1|.|TRBD1|TRBV6-6
TGTGCCAGCCTCCGAGACAGGGGAGTCAATGAGCAGTTCTTC
CASLRDRGVNEQFF
>TRBJ1-1|.|.|TRBV7-3
TGTGCCAGCAGCTCCTCCGGGGGGGGCGGAACTGAAGCTTTCTTT
CASSSSGGGGTEAFF
>TRBJ1-2|once|.|TRBV10-2
TGCGCCAGCAGTACGAACGCGGAGGGAGGCTACACCTTC
CASSTNAEGGYTF
>TRBJ2-1|.|TRBD2|TRBV28
TGTGCCAGCAGGGGGACTAGCGGGAGGGTCTCCTACAATGAGCAGTTCTTC
CASRGTSGRVSYNEQFF
>TRBJ2-3|.|.|TRBV7-2
TGTGCCAGCAGCATCTCAGCGGCAGATACGCAGTATTTT
CASSISAADTQYF
>TRBJ2-7|.|.|TRBV29-1
TGCAGCGTTGCGGGAAACTCCTACGAGCAGTACTTC
CSVAGNSYEQYF
>TRBJ2-7|.|TRBD2|TRBV9
TGTGCCAGCAGCGCCGGGACTAGCGGGACCTACGAGCAGTACTTC
CASSAGTSGTYEQYF
>TRBJ2-5|.|TRBD1|TRBV9
TGTGCCAGCAGCGCAGGGGGTTGGGAGACCCAGTACTTC
CASSAGGWETQYF
>TRBJ1-1|.|TRBD1|TRBV15
TGTGCCACCAGCAGAGACGGGCGGGGACAGACTGAAGCTTTCTTT
CATSRDGRGQTEAFF